This T cell receptor beta chain was sequenced in a study of blood T cells in healthy people across ages. Samples had at least 6.5 million PBMCs isolated from them. Germline V lookup: CDR1 SEHNR, CDR2 FQNEAQ (reference sequence). V lost 1 base and J lost 8; bases outside the gene matches: 11. The CDR3 totals 17 residues. The authors ran a second PCR of 7 to 11 cycles using a sample-barcoded 5' primer and a J-beta primer mix. Template switching added a 12-random-nucleotide identifier to every cDNA molecule. Each CDR3 protein gets one entry after TCRdb re-called the 5' RACE reads with MiXCR. The sample includes approximately 490,000 distinct CDR3 sequences, approximately 25% of them seen just once. Study-wide results and caveats: Nothing was known about donor CMV status, and this possibly confounded expanded clonotype changes.

This clonotype has just a few counts. Its antigen is undetermined. This same sample was also part of a study on T cells of mothers and their children. That investigation notes: Each 15 ul cDNA reaction used about 1.5 ug RNA; all RNA was used.

Sequenced sample: blood. V usage is TRBV7-9 and J usage is TRBJ2-4, with TRBD2 identical over 10 bases. The receptor's source is a boy under 18 in good health. CDR3 bases: TGTGCCAGCAGCTTAGTACCGCCTAGCGGGAGTCTAGACATTCAGTACTTC. It encodes CASSLVPPSGSLDIQYF.